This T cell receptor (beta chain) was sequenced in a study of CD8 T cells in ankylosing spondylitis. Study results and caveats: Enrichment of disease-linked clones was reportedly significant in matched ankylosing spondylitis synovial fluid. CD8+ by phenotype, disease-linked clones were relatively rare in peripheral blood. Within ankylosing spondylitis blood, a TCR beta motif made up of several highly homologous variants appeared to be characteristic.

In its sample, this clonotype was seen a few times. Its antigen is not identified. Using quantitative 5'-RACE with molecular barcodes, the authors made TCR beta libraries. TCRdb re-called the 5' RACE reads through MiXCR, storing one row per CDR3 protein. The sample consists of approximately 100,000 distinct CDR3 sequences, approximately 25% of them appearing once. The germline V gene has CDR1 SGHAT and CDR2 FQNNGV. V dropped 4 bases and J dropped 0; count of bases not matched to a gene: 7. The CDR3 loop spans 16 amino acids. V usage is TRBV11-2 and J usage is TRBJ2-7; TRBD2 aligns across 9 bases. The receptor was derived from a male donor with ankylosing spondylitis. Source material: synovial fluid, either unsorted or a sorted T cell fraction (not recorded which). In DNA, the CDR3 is TGTGCCAGCAGCTCTCCGACTAGCGGAAACTCCTACGAGCAGTACTTC. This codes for CASSSPTSGNSYEQYF.